Listed here are 26 T cell receptor beta chains from one sample, sequenced in a study of T cells in Graves' hyperthyroidism and ophthalmopathy. The investigators amplified TCR beta CDR3 regions from RNA transcripts. First-round RT-PCR targeting the TCR CDR3 was performed with the HTBI primer set. TCRdb reprocessed the multiplex PCR reads via MiXCR and lists one record per CDR3 protein. The table shows hundreds of thousands of distinct CDR3 sequences, with 14% occurring only once. Sequenced: blood. Receptors were obtained from a woman aged 45 to 65 with Graves' ophthalmopathy.

V and J are TRBV27 and TRBJ2-7; 11 bases are shared with TRBD1. Looked up from germline, CDR1 is MNHEY and CDR2 is SMNVEV (reference sequence). The junction had 9 bases not matched to a gene; V was cut back by 4 bases and J by 7 bases. The CDR3 is made up of 15 amino acids. The CDR3 coding sequence is TGTGCCAGCAGTTCCACCGGACAGGGGGCGAGAGAGCAGTACTTC. Residues: CASSSTGQGAREQYF.

Only a few counts were recorded for this clonotype. The chain combines TRBV14 with TRBJ2-1; 9 nucleotides align to TRBD2. The ends lost 4 bases at V and 4 bases at J; junction bases unmatched: 5. Germline values: CDR1 SGHDN, CDR2 FVKESK. CDR3 length: 15 amino acids. Here the CDR3 DNA reads TGTGCCAGCAGCCGAGCGGGAGGCATATACAATGAGCAGTTCTTC. It translates to CASSRAGGIYNEQFF.

The J gene is TRBJ2-2, the V gene TRBV12-3 or TRBV12-4; TRBD2 is a possible D gene (7 bases). CDR3 length: 16 residues. Trimming cost V 3 bases and J 2 bases, with 13 bases left between them. DNA for the CDR3: TGTGCCAGCAGTTTTGGGGGGGGGGCAAACACCGGGGAGCTGTTTTTT. Translated, it gives CASSFGGGANTGELFF.

V gene TRBV5-1 combines with J gene TRBJ1-6; 9 bases fit TRBD1. With V trimmed by 4 bases and J by 8 bases, 4 bases remained unmatched. The CDR3 is 14 amino acids. Germline CDR1 and CDR2: SGHRS and YFSETQ. Written as DNA, the CDR3 is TGCGCCAGCAGCGCGGACAGGGGCCATTCACCCCTCCACTTT. This gives the protein CASSADRGHSPLHF.

This clonotype was found many times. V and J are TRBV6-2 or TRBV6-3 and TRBJ2-1; 12 positions agree with TRBD2. Germline trimming cut 7 bases from V and 4 bases from J; bases unmatched to any gene: 5. Germline V lookup: CDR1 MNHEY, CDR2 SVGEGT. CDR3 length: 15 residues. Here the CDR3 DNA reads TGTGCCAGCAAGGGTGGACTAGCGGGGTACAATGAGCAGTTCTTC. Translating gives CASKGGLAGYNEQFF.

Of note for this clonotype: With a much larger clone just one base away, this may be a read error. The chain joins TRBV7-9 to TRBJ1-3; D uncertain. This CDR3 is 17 amino acids long. Germline assignment: CDR1 SEHNR and CDR2 FQNEAQ (reference sequence). The CDR3 sequence: CAGSLVGRRNSGNTIYF. CDR3 in DNA: TGTGCCGGCAGCTTAGTCGGCCGGCGAAACTCTGGAAACACCATATATTTT.

This clonotype was recorded many times. V usage is TRBV7-3 and J usage is TRBJ2-1; TRBD2 aligns across 8 bases. From germline, CDR1 is SGHTA and CDR2 FQGTGA. The CDR3 sequence is 14 residues long. J was trimmed by 7 bases and V by 2 bases; bases with no gene match: 4. In nucleotides, the CDR3 is TGTGCCAGCAGCTTAGGACTAGCTAAGAATGAGCAGTTCTTC. It specifies CASSLGLAKNEQFF.

This chain's CDR3 is CASSPDRYSNQPQHF. CDR3 nucleotides: TGTGCCAGCAGTCCCGACAGATATAGCAATCAGCCCCAGCATTTT. The V call is TRBV7-2, the J call TRBJ1-5; weak D call: TRBD1 (5 bases). V lost 6 bases, J lost 0 bases, and 12 bases lay in between. Germline V gene sequence: CDR1 SGHTA, CDR2 FQGNSA. CDR3 length equals 15 residues.

This clonotype was observed many times. The chain combines TRBV12-3 or TRBV12-4 with TRBJ1-5; possible D gene TRBD1, 6 bases. This CDR3 contains 14 residues. V lost 3 bases and J 7 bases, leaving 13 bases between the germline ends. The CDR3: CASSFGAGDQPQHF. CDR3 coding DNA: TGTGCCAGCAGTTTTGGGGCAGGGGACCAGCCCCAGCATTTT.

CDR3 DNA sequence: TGCAGTGCTGGCAGCGCCAGCTCTGGAAACACCATATATTTT. This translates into CSAGSASSGNTIYF. The chain combines TRBV20-1 with TRBJ1-3; unclear D gene. Germline V gene sequence: CDR1 DFQATT, CDR2 SNEGSKA (reference sequence). CDR3 length equals 14 residues. Between the trimmed V and J ends, which lost 5 bases and 0 bases, there was a span of 11 bases.

This clonotype came up many times. This chain joins TRBV20-1 and TRBJ2-1, with no clear D. Germline CDR1 reads DFQATT; CDR2 reads SNEGSKA (reference sequence). V was clipped by 5 bases and J by 1 base, with 9 bases between them. CDR3 length equals 13 residues. CDR3: CSAWSYSYNEQFF. The DNA for the CDR3 is TGCAGTGCTTGGTCGTATTCCTACAATGAGCAGTTCTTC.

This clonotype was observed at least ten times. V gene TRBV7-2 combines with J gene TRBJ2-3, with TRBD2 identical over 9 bases. J gave up 2 bases and V 1 base, and 7 bases lay outside the gene matches. The CDR3 extends over 17 amino acids. The germline CDR1 and CDR2 sequences are SGHTA and FQGNSA. In DNA, the CDR3 is TGTGCCAGCAGCTTAGACCCGGGACTAGCATTCACAGATACGCAGTATTTT. This translates into CASSLDPGLAFTDTQYF.

This clonotype was seen more than once but under ten times. V gene TRBV5-1 combines with J gene TRBJ1-1; TRBD1 matches 10 bases. Looked up from germline, CDR1 is SGHRS and CDR2 is YFSETQ. V was pared by 0 bases and J by 3 bases, with 5 bases of the junction left unmatched. CDR3 size: 16 residues. The CDR3 DNA follows: TGCGCCAGCAGCTTGGGACAGGGGGCAGGTTACACTGAAGCTTTCTTT. Protein: CASSLGQGAGYTEAFF.

The rearrangement links TRBV27 to TRBJ2-7; possible D gene TRBD1, 5 bases. This CDR3 has 14 residues. Germline V gene data show CDR1 as MNHEY and CDR2 as SMNVEV (reference sequence). Trimming removed 5 bases at V and 4 bases at J, with 15 bases between. The CDR3 DNA reads as TGTGCCAGCAGTCCTCGCCAGGGAAGGTACGAGCAGTACTTC. Amino acid sequence: CASSPRQGRYEQYF.

As concerns this clonotype: This may arise from a read error, as a much more abundant clone is one base away. V gene TRBV7-2 combines with J gene TRBJ2-7; D is unclear. CDR3 length: 15 residues. Germline CDR1 and CDR2: SGHTA and FQGNSA. The CDR3 bases are TGTGCCAACAGCCCCCCCCACAACGAGATCTACGAGCAGTACTTC. It translates to CANSPPHNEIYEQYF.

The V call is TRBV15, the J call TRBJ1-4, with TRBD1 matching 9 bases. CDR1 and CDR2 from the germline V gene are LNHNV and YYDKDF (reference sequence). Losses at the gene ends were 4 bases for V and 5 bases for J; bases not matched to a gene: 5. The CDR3 is 15 residues long. For the CDR3, the DNA is TGTGCCACCAGCAAGGACAGGGGAAGGAATGAAAAACTGTTTTTT. Encoded protein: CATSKDRGRNEKLFF.

The chain couples TRBV6-1 to TRBJ2-3; 8 bases are shared with TRBD2. The germline V gene has CDR1 MNHNS and CDR2 SASEGT. J lost 1 base, V lost 5 bases, and 5 bases had no gene match. The CDR3 spans 15 residues. This chain's CDR3 is CASSPGGGRTDTQYF. CDR3 DNA: TGTGCCAGCAGTCCGGGGGGGGGGCGCACAGATACGCAGTATTTT.

The V and J genes are TRBV28 and TRBJ2-1; 12 bases match TRBD1. The CDR3 covers 16 residues. Germline trimming cut 6 bases from V and 9 bases from J; bases unmatched to any gene: 12. Per the germline V gene, CDR1 is MDHEN and CDR2 is SYDVKM. The CDR3 coding sequence is TGTGCCAGCAGCCTCTTTTGGGACAGGGGGCAAGGTGAGCAGTTCTTC. This sequence encodes CASSLFWDRGQGEQFF.

This chain joins TRBV27 and TRBJ1-1, with 7 bases lining up with TRBD1. The V segment lost 5 bases and the J segment 1 base; nucleotides outside the gene matches: 7. Germline V gene data show CDR1 as MNHEY and CDR2 as SMNVEV (reference sequence). This CDR3 has 15 amino acids. The CDR3 DNA reads as TGTGCCAGCAGTGAACAGGGGAGAAAGAACACTGAAGCTTTCTTT. Translation gives CASSEQGRKNTEAFF.

This clonotype was recorded a few times. This sequence joins TRBV20-1 and TRBJ2-5; no firm D call. Germline V gene lookup returns CDR1 DFQATT and CDR2 SNEGSKA (reference sequence). Trimming left V 6 bases short and J 5 bases short, with 16 bases between. This CDR3 comprises 13 residues. The CDR3 spells CSAAGLSAETQYF. The CDR3 bases are TGCAGTGCGGCTGGATTATCGGCGGAGACCCAGTACTTC.

The chain recombines TRBV18 with TRBJ2-1, with 8 bases that match TRBD2. The CDR3 is 17 amino acids. Losses at the gene ends were 3 bases for V and 6 bases for J; bases not matched to a gene: 13. Germline values: CDR1 KGHSH, CDR2 LQKENI. The CDR3: CASSPFGTTGRGNEQFF. CDR3 DNA sequence: TGTGCCAGCTCACCCTTCGGGACTACCGGGAGGGGCAATGAGCAGTTCTTC.

This clonotype came up many times. V is TRBV27 and J is TRBJ2-1; possibly TRBD1 or TRBD2 for D (5 bases each). The germline V gene has CDR1 MNHEY and CDR2 SMNVEV (reference sequence). CDR3 length equals 15 residues. V lost 7 bases and J 0 bases, leaving 13 bases between the germline ends. The CDR3 coding sequence is TGTGCCAGCACCTCCGGGACCAGCTCCTACAATGAGCAGTTCTTC. Translated: CASTSGTSSYNEQFF.

This clonotype has more than one count but fewer than ten. This chain connects TRBV14 to TRBJ2-1; D is possibly TRBD1 (5 bases). The CDR3 runs 14 residues. CDR1 is SGHDN, CDR2 FVKESK, per germline. V gave up 4 bases and J gave up 2 bases, with 9 bases separating them. For the CDR3, the DNA is TGTGCCAGCAGCCTCTGGGGCGCCTACAATGAGCAGTTCTTC. Amino acid sequence: CASSLWGAYNEQFF.

This clonotype was counted many times. The chain combines TRBV6-1 with TRBJ1-1; 7 bases match TRBD1. Germline V CDR1 and CDR2: MNHNS, SASEGT. The CDR3 loop spans 15 amino acids. The V gene end was trimmed by 6 bases and the J gene end by 3 bases; junction bases not matched to a gene: 10. DNA of the CDR3: TGTGCCAGCAGGAACCGGGACAGACTTTACACTGAAGCTTTCTTT. The encoded protein is CASRNRDRLYTEAFF.

This clonotype showed up many times. J is TRBJ1-6 and V is TRBV6-5; 10 nucleotides align to TRBD1. Germline loops: CDR1 MNHEY, CDR2 SVGAGI. With 2 bases clipped from V and 9 bases from J, the junction kept 4 bases outside the gene matches. The CDR3 runs 15 residues. CDR3 amino acids: CASSYETGGGSPLHF. The CDR3 region has the DNA TGTGCCAGCAGTTACGAGACAGGGGGCGGTTCACCCCTCCACTTT.

The gene calls are TRBV4-2 and TRBJ2-1, with 7 bases lining up with TRBD2. The CDR3 consists of 17 residues. V was clipped by 3 bases and J by 0 bases; unmatched bases: 8. The germline gives CDR1 LGHNA, CDR2 YNFKEQ. Here the CDR3 DNA reads TGTGCCAGCAGCCAGGAATTAGCGGGTAGCTCCTACAATGAGCAGTTCTTC. Translation gives CASSQELAGSSYNEQFF.